The 10 T cell receptor beta chains below come from one sample, sequenced in a study of T-cell reconstitution after alpha-beta-depleted transplantation in children. Library preparation (for TCRbeta) was performed with unique molecular identifiers. TCRdb re-called the PCR reads through MiXCR, storing one row per CDR3 protein. Among fewer than 700,000 distinct CDR3 sequences, approximately 12% were seen once, and the ten largest hold around 2.2%. This material consisted of PBMCs, mostly from graft donor cells, taken 360 days after TCRalphabeta/CD19-depleted stem cell transplant. These TCRs come from a male patient younger than 18 who had a stem cell transplant for acute myeloid leukemia, so the T cells may come from the graft donor.

This clonotype was observed a few times. This chain uses TRBV5-1 with TRBJ2-1; TRBD1 or TRBD2 may be the D gene (5 bases each). The ends were cut back, 0 bases at V and 7 bases at J, with 8 bases in the middle. From germline, CDR1 is SGHRS and CDR2 YFSETQ. There are 13 residues in the CDR3. The CDR3 DNA sequence: TGCGCCAGCAGCTTGGACAGGAGGAATGAGCAGTTCTTC. Encoded protein: CASSLDRRNEQFF.

This clonotype was seen a few times. J is TRBJ1-2 and V is TRBV29-1; TRBD1 matches at 7 bases. This CDR3 is built from 12 residues. Germline V gives CDR1 SQVTM, CDR2 ANQGSEA. The junction had 9 bases not matched to a gene; V was cut back by 6 bases and J by 8 bases. The CDR3: CSVHLTGYGYTF. The CDR3 DNA reads as TGCAGCGTCCACCTGACAGGGTACGGCTACACCTTC.

In this sample, this clonotype turned up a few times. The chain links TRBV7-8 to TRBJ1-5; 9 nucleotides match TRBD1. The V gene end was trimmed by 5 bases and the J gene end by 7 bases; junction bases not matched to a gene: 6. The CDR3 runs to 14 residues. In germline, CDR1 is SGHVS, CDR2 FQNEAQ. The CDR3 DNA sequence: TGTGCCAGCAGCCCCGGGACAGGGAGACAGCCCCAGCATTTT. Translation gives CASSPGTGRQPQHF.

The V call is TRBV6-2 or TRBV6-3, the J call TRBJ2-1, with 11 bases lining up with TRBD2. The CDR3 runs to 22 residues. Germline V gene lookup returns CDR1 MNHEY and CDR2 SVGEGT. V lost 4 bases, J lost 0 bases, and 20 bases stayed unmatched. CDR3: CASSSISKKGLAESYSYNEQFF. The CDR3 DNA follows: TGTGCCAGCAGTTCCATCAGTAAAAAGGGACTAGCGGAATCCTACTCCTACAATGAGCAGTTCTTC.

This clonotype has just a few counts. The chain recombines TRBV29-1 with TRBJ2-7; 8 bases are shared with TRBD1. The length of the CDR3 is 14 residues. The germline V gene has CDR1 SQVTM and CDR2 ANQGSEA. Trimming at V came to 4 bases and at J to 3 bases, leaving 8 bases not matched to a gene. CDR3: CSVGKRQGFYEQYF. DNA of the CDR3: TGCAGCGTTGGGAAGAGACAGGGGTTCTACGAGCAGTACTTC.

The chain joins TRBV6-2 or TRBV6-3 to TRBJ2-6; unclear D gene. The germline V gene has CDR1 MNHEY and CDR2 SVGEGT. V dropped 5 bases and J dropped 0 bases, with 8 bases sitting between them. CDR3 length equals 15 residues. This CDR3 reads CASSRTSSGANVLTF. The CDR3 region has the DNA TGTGCCAGCAGTCGGACCAGCTCTGGGGCCAACGTCCTGACTTTC.

This chain connects TRBV6-5 to TRBJ2-7, with a tentative D call TRBD2 (6 bases). Germline loops: CDR1 MNHEY, CDR2 SVGAGI. V lost 0 bases to trimming and J lost 0 bases, with 12 bases between them. The CDR3 extends over 16 amino acids. CDR3 sequence reads: CASSYSTGEVSYEQYF. The CDR3 DNA reads as TGTGCCAGCAGTTACTCGACGGGGGAGGTCTCCTACGAGCAGTACTTC.

With regard to this clonotype: Given a much more abundant clone one base away, this may be a read error. CDR3 loop: CARSKSTGEAYEQYF. CDR3 nucleotides: TGCGCCCGCAGCAAATCGACAGGGGAAGCCTACGAGCAGTACTTC. The V gene is TRBV5-1, the J gene TRBJ2-7; 8 bases fit TRBD1. CDR3 length: 15 amino acids. Germline values: CDR1 SGHRS, CDR2 YFSETQ.

The V call is TRBV28, the J call TRBJ1-2; tentative D call: TRBD1 (5 bases). The germline V gene encodes CDR1 MDHEN and CDR2 SYDVKM. This CDR3 contains 16 residues. The V and J ends lost 3 bases and 2 bases respectively, with 16 bases between them. CDR3 sequence: CASSFLPGGDNYGYTF. The CDR3 DNA follows: TGTGCCAGCAGTTTCCTGCCCGGGGGAGACAACTATGGCTACACCTTC.

This chain uses TRBV12-3 or TRBV12-4 with TRBJ2-1; 7 bases are a match to TRBD2. The V gene end was trimmed by 4 bases and the J gene end by 4 bases; junction bases not matched to a gene: 16. This CDR3 spans 18 amino acids. The CDR3 region is CASSSPTGRALRYNEQFF. Written as DNA, the CDR3 is TGTGCCAGCAGTTCCCCAACGGGGAGGGCTCTCAGGTACAATGAGCAGTTCTTC.